The table lists the clone carrying this T cell receptor beta chain with many counts. TCRdb re-analysed the 5' RACE reads in MiXCR, keeping a single row per CDR3 protein. Found here are under 1 million distinct CDR3 sequences, approximately 13% of them singletons; the top ten hold 1.5% to 2%. The data stem from a study of identical twins. This CDR3 has 12 residues. Trimming took off 6 bases at V and 10 bases at J, with 17 bases between the two ends. Germline V gene data show CDR1 as DFQATT and CDR2 as SNEGSKA (reference sequence). This sample was also put to use in a study of yellow fever vaccine responses in identical twins.

The receptor comes from a woman between 18 and 29 years old in good health. The sequenced sample consisted of PBMCs. The chain uses TRBV20-1 and TRBJ2-3; D is undetermined. CDR3 sequence: CSADTPPSSQYF. CDR3 nucleotides: TGCAGTGCCGATACCCCGCCATCTTCGCAGTATTTT.